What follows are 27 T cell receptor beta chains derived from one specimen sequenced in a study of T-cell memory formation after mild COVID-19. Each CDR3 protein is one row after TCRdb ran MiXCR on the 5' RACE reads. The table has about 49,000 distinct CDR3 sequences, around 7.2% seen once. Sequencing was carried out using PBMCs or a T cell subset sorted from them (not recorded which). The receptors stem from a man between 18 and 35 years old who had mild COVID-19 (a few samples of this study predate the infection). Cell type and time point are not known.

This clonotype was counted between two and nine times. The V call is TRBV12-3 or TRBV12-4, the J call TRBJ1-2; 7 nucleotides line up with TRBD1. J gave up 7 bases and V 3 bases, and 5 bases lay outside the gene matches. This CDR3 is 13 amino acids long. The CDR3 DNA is TGTGCCAGCAGTTTGAGGGGGCCGTTTGGCTACACCTTC. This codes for CASSLRGPFGYTF.

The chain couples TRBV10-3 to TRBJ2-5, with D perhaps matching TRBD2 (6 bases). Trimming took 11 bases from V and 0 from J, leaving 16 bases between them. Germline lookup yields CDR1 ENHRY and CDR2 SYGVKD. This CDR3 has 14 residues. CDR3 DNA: TGTGCCTCGCGGGGACCGGGCCACCAAGAGACCCAGTACTTC. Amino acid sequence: CASRGPGHQETQYF.

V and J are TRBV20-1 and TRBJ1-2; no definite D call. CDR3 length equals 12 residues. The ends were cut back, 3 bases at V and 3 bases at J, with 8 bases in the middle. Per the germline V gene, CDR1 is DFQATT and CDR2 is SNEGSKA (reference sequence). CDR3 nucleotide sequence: TGCAGTGCTAGTCTGCCAGACTATGGCTACACCTTC. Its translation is CSASLPDYGYTF.

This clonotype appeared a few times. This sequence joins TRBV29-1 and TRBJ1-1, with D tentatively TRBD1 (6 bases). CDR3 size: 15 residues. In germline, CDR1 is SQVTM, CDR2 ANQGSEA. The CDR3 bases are TGCAGTGGGGGGCCAGGGGAGAATCTATACACTGAAGCTTTCTTT. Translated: CSGGPGENLYTEAFF.

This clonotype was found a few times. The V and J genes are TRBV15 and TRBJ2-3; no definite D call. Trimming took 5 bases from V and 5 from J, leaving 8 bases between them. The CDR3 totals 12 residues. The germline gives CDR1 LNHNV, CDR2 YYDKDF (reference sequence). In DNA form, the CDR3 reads TGTGCCACCAGCCCCATGGGAGATACGCAGTATTTT. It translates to CATSPMGDTQYF. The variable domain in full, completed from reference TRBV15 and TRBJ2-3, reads DAMVIQNPRYQVTQFGKPVTLSCSQTLNHNVMYWYQQKSSQAPKLLFHYYDKDFNNEADTPDNFQSRRPNTSFCFLDIRSPGLGDTAMYLCATSPMGDTQYFGPGTRLTVL.

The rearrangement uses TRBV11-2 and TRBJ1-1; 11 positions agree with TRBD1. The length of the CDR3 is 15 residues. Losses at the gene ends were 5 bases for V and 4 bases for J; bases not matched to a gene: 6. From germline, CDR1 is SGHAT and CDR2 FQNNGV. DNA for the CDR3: TGTGCCAGCAGCCGCGCCGGGACAGGGGGCACTGAAGCTTTCTTT. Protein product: CASSRAGTGGTEAFF. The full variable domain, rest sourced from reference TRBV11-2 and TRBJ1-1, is EAGVAQSPRYKIIEKRQSVAFWCNPISGHATLYWYQQILGQGPKLLIQFQNNGVVDDSQLPKDRFSAERLKGVDSTLKIQPAKLEDSAVYLCASSRAGTGGTEAFFGQGTRLTVV.

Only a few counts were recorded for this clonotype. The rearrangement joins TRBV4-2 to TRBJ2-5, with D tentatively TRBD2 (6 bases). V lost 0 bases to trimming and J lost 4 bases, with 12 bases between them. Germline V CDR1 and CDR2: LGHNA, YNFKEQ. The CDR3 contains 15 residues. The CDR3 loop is CASSQDRLSGETQYF. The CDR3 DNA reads TGTGCCAGCAGCCAAGATCGGCTTAGCGGAGAGACCCAGTACTTC.

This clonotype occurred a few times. CDR3 nucleotides: TGTGCCACCAGTGATTCGGGGGCGGGTCAGCCCCAGCATTTT. Protein: CATSDSGAGQPQHF. This chain joins TRBV24-1 and TRBJ1-5; a possible D gene is TRBD1 (6 bases). V was cut by 2 bases and J by 6 bases, with 10 bases left in between. The CDR3 length is 14 residues. CDR1 is KGHDR, CDR2 SFDVKD, per germline.

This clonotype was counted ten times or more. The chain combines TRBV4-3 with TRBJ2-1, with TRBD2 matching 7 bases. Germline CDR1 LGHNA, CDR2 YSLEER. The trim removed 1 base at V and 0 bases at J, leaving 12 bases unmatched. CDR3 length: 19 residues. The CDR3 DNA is TGCGCCAGCAGCCAAGCGAAGACGGGGGGTCCCTACTCCTACAATGAGCAGTTCTTC. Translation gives CASSQAKTGGPYSYNEQFF.

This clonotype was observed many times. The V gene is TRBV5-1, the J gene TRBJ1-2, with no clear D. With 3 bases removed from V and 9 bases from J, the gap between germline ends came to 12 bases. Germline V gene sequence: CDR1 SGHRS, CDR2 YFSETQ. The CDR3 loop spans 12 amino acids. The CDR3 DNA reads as TGCGCCAGCAGCTCGACACTCATAAGCTACACCTTC. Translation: CASSSTLISYTF.

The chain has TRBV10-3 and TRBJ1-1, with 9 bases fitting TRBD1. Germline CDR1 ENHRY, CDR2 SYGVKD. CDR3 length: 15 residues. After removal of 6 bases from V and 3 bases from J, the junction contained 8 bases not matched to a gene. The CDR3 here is CAIRQQGAGDTEAFF. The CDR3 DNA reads TGTGCCATCAGGCAACAGGGGGCAGGTGACACTGAAGCTTTCTTT.

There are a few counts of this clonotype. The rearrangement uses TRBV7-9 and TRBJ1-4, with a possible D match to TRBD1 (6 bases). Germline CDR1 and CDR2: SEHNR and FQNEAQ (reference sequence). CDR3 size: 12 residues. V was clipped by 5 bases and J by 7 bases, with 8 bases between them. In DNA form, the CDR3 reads TGTGCCAGCAGCCGGGACATTGAAAAACTGTTTTTT. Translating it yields CASSRDIEKLFF.

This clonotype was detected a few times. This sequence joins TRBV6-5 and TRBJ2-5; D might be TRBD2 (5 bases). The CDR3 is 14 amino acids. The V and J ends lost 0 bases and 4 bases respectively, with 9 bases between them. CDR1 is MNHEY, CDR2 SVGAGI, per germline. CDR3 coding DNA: TGTGCCAGCAGTTACTCACCGGGATCAGAGACCCAGTACTTC. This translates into CASSYSPGSETQYF.

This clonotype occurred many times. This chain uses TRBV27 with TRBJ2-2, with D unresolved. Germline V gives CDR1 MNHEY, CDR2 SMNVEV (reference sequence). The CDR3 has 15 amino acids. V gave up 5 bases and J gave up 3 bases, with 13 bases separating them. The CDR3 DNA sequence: TGTGCCAGCAGTATGGGCAGGCAATACACCGGGGAGCTGTTTTTT. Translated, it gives CASSMGRQYTGELFF.

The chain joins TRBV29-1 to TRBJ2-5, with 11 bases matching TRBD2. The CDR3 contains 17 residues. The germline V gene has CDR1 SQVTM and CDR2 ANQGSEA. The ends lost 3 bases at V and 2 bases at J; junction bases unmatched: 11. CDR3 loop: CSVDNVLAGARQETQYF. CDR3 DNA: TGCAGCGTTGATAATGTACTAGCGGGGGCCCGGCAAGAGACCCAGTACTTC.

For the CDR3, the DNA is TGTGCCAGCGCCCCCCGGGGCAGGGGGCATACCGGGGAGCTGTTTTTT. As protein: CASAPRGRGHTGELFF. V gene TRBV25-1 combines with J gene TRBJ2-2; 8 nucleotides line up with TRBD1. The J segment lost 5 bases and the V segment lost 8 bases, leaving 13 bases of the junction unmatched. Germline V gene sequence: CDR1 MGHDK, CDR2 SYGVNS. The CDR3 is 16 amino acids.

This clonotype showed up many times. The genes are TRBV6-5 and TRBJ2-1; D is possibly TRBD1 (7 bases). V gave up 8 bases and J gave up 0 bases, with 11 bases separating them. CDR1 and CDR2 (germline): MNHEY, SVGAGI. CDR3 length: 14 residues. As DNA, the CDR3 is TGTGCCAGCGGGCGGGACAGCTCCTACAATGAGCAGTTCTTC. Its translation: CASGRDSSYNEQFF.

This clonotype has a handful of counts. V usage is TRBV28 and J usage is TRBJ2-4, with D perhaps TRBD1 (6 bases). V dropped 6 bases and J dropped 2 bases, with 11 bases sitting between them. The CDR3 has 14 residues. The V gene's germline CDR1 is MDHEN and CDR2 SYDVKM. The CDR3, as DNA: TGTGCCAGCAGCTCCAGGGGAACCAAAAACATTCAGTACTTC. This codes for CASSSRGTKNIQYF.

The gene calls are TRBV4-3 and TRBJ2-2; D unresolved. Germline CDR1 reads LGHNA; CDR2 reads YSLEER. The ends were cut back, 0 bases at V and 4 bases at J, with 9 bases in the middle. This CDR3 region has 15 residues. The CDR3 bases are TGCGCCAGCAGCCAAGATAAGCTCAGCACCGGGGAGCTGTTTTTT. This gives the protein CASSQDKLSTGELFF.

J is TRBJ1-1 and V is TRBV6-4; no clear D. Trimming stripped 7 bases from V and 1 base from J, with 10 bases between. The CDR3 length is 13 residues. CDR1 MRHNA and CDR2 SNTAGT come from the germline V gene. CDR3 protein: CASKTRENTEAFF. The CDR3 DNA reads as TGTGCCAGCAAAACGAGAGAGAACACTGAAGCTTTCTTT.

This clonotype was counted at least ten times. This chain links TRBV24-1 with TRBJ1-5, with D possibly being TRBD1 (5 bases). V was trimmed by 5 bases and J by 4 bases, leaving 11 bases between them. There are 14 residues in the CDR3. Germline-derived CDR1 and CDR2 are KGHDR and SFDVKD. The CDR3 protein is CATSGQGQNQPQHF. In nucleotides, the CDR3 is TGTGCCACCAGTGGGCAGGGCCAAAATCAGCCCCAGCATTTT.

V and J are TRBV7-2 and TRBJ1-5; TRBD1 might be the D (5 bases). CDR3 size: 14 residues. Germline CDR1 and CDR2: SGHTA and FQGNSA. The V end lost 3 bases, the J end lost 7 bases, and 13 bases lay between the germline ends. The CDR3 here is CASSFSSGPQPQHF. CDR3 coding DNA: TGTGCCAGCAGCTTCTCTTCAGGGCCCCAGCCCCAGCATTTT.

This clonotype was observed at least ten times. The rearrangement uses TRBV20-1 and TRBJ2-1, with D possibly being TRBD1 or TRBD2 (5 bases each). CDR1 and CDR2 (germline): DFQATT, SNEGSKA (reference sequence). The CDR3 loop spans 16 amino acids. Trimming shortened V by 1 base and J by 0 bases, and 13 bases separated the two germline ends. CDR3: CSARVGSGTSYNEQFF. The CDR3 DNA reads TGCAGTGCTAGAGTGGGTTCTGGGACCTCCTACAATGAGCAGTTCTTC.

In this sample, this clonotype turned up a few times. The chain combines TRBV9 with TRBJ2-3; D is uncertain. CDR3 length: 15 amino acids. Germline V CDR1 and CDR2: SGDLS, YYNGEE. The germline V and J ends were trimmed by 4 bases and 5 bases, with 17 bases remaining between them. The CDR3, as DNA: TGTGCCAGCAGCCCAAGCCCTCAGTTTGGAGATACGCAGTATTTT. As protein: CASSPSPQFGDTQYF.

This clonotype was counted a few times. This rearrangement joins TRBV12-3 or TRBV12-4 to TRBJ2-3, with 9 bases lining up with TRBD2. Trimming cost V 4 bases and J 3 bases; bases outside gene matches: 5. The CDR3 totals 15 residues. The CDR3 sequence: CASSSLAGVTDTQYF. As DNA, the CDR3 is TGTGCCAGCAGTTCTTTAGCGGGGGTGACAGATACGCAGTATTTT.

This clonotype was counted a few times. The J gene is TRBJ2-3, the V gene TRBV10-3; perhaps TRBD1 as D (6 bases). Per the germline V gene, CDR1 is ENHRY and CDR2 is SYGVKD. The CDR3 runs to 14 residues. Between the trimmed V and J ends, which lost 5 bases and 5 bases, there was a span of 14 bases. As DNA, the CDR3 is TGTGCCATCAGTACAGGGTTGTCTGGAGATACGCAGTATTTT. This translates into CAISTGLSGDTQYF.

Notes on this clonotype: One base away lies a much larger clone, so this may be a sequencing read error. The CDR3 DNA is TGTGCCAGCAGCTTCTCGGGACTAGAGGCAGATACGCAGTATTTT. Encoded protein: CASSFSGLEADTQYF. The chain recombines TRBV7-2 with TRBJ2-3; TRBD2 aligns across 8 bases. V trimming: 3 bases; J trimming: 4 bases; junction bases outside the gene matches: 6. The length of the CDR3 is 15 residues. Germline CDR1 and CDR2: SGHTA and FQGNSA.